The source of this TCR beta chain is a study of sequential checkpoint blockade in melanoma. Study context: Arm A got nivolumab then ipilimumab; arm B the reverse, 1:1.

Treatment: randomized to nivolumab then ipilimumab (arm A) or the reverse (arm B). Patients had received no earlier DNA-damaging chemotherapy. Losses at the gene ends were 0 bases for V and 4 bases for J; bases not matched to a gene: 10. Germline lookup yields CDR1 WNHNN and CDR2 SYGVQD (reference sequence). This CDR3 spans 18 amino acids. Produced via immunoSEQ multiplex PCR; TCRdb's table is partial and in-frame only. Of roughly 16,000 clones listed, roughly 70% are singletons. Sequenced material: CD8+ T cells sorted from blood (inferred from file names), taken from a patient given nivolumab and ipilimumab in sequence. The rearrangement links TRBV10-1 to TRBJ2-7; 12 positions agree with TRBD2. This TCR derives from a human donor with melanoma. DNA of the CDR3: TGCGCCAGCAGTGAGTCGGTAAGTGTAGGACTAGCGGGGTACGAGCAGTACTTC. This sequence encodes CASSESVSVGLAGYEQYF.